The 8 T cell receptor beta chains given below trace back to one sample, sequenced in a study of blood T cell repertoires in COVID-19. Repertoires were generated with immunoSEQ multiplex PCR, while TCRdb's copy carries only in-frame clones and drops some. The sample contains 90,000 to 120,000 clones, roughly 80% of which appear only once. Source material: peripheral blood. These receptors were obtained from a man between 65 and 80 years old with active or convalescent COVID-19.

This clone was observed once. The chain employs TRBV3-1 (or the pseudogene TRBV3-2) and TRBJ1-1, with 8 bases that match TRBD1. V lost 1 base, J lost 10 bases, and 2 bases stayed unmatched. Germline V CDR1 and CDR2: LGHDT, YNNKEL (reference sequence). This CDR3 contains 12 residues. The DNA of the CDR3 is TGTGCCAGCAGCCAAGGAACAGGGGGAGCTTTCTTT. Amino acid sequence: CASSQGTGGAFF.

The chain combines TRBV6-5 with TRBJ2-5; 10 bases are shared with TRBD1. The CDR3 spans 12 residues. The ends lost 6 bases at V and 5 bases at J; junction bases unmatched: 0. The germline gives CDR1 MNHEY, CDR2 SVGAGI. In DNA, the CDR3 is TGTGCCAGCAGGGACAGGGGGGAGACCCAGTACTTC. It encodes CASRDRGETQYF.

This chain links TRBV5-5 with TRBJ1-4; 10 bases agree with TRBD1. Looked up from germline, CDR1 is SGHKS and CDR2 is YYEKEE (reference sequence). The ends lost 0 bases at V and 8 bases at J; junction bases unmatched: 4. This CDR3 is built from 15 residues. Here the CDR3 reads CASSLEGTGEEKLFF. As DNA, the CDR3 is TGTGCCAGCAGCTTGGAAGGGACAGGGGAGGAAAAACTGTTTTTT.

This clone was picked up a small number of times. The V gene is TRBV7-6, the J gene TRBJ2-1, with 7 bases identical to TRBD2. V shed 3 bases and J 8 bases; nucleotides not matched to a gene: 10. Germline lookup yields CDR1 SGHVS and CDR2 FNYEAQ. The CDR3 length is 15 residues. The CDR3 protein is CASSFTSDPGHEQFF. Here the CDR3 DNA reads TGTGCCAGCAGCTTCACTAGCGACCCAGGCCATGAGCAGTTCTTC.

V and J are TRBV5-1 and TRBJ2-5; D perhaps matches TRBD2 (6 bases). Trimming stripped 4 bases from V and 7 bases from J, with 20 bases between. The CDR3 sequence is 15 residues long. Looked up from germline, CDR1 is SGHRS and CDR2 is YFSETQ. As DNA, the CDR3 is TGCGCCAGCAGCCTGCTCGGGGGTGAGTCGGCGACCCAGTACTTC. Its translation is CASSLLGGESATQYF.

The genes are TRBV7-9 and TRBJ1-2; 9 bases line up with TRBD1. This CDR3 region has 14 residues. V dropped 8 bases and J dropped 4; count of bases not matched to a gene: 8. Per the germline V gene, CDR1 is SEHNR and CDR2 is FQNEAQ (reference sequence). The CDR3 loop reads CASSRDRAGYGYTF. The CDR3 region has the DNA TGTGCCAGCTCAAGGGACAGGGCCGGCTATGGCTACACCTTC.

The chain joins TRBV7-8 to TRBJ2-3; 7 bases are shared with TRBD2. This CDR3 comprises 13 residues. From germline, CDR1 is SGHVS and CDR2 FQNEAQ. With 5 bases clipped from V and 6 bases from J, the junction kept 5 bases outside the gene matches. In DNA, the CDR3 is TGTGCCAGCAGCCTCGGGACTAAGGATACGCAGTATTTT. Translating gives CASSLGTKDTQYF.

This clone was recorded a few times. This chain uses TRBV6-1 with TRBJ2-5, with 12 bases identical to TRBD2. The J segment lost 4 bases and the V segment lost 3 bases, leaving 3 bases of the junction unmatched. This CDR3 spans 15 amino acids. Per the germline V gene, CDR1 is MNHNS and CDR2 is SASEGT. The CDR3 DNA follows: TGTGCCAGCAGTGACCCACTAGCGGGGGGAGAGACCCAGTACTTC. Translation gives CASSDPLAGGETQYF.